The 14 T cell receptor beta chains given below trace back to one sample, sequenced in a study of T cell responses to AZD1222 COVID-19 vaccine. This table comes from immunoSEQ multiplex PCR, and its TCRdb copy is limited to in-frame clones, with some not included. The sample has around 190,000 clones; approximately 94% are singletons. The sample in question was peripheral blood, obtained 28 days after the second AZD1222 dose. These receptors originate from an adult who received the AZD1222 COVID-19 vaccine.

The chain's CDR3 is CAWSDTGKFLGTEAFF. CDR3 in DNA: TGTGCCTGGAGTGACACAGGGAAATTTTTGGGGACTGAAGCTTTCTTT. The chain recombines TRBV30 with TRBJ1-1, with a possible D match to TRBD1 (6 bases). The length of the CDR3 is 16 residues. V was trimmed by 1 base and J by 5 bases, leaving 20 bases between them. The germline gives CDR1 GTSNPN, CDR2 SVGIG (reference sequence).

The rearrangement joins TRBV12-3 or TRBV12-4 to TRBJ2-2; unclear D gene. Trimming took off 6 bases at V and 4 bases at J, with 6 bases between the two ends. CDR3 length equals 12 residues. The DNA for the CDR3 is TGTGCCAGCAGCTCAATCACCGGGGAGCTGTTTTTT. Translating gives CASSSITGELFF.

The chain combines TRBV27 with TRBJ2-7; D call uncertain. This CDR3 is 14 amino acids long. Germline lookup yields CDR1 MNHEY and CDR2 SMNVEV (reference sequence). Deletions cut 0 bases from V and 4 bases from J, with 10 bases between. The DNA for the CDR3 is TGTGCCAGCAGTTTATCCAGGCTTCGGTACGAGCAGTACTTC. Protein sequence: CASSLSRLRYEQYF.

This sequence joins TRBV11-2 and TRBJ2-1; 11 nucleotides align to TRBD2. V dropped 5 bases and J dropped 3; count of bases not matched to a gene: 15. Germline V gene lookup returns CDR1 SGHAT and CDR2 FQNNGV. The CDR3 covers 19 residues. CDR3 residues: CASSPQVGSGGARYNEQFF. CDR3 sequence (DNA): TGTGCCAGCAGCCCCCAGGTTGGTAGCGGGGGGGCTCGCTACAATGAGCAGTTCTTC. Drawing the rest from reference TRBV11-2 and TRBJ2-1, the complete variable domain is EAGVAQSPRYKIIEKRQSVAFWCNPISGHATLYWYQQILGQGPKLLIQFQNNGVVDDSQLPKDRFSAERLKGVDSTLKIQPAKLEDSAVYLCASSPQVGSGGARYNEQFFGPGTRLTVL.

This sequence joins TRBV5-1 and TRBJ1-4, with 9 bases identical to TRBD1. The CDR3 loop spans 17 amino acids. Germline CDR1 and CDR2: SGHRS and YFSETQ. The junction had 13 bases not matched to a gene; V was cut back by 2 bases and J by 8 bases. The CDR3 DNA sequence: TGCGCCAGCAGCTTAGCGATTACAGGGGGCCCGGTAGAAAAACTGTTTTTT. Translating it yields CASSLAITGGPVEKLFF.

The rearrangement links TRBV19 to TRBJ2-2; 9 bases agree with TRBD2. The CDR3 loop spans 15 amino acids. V shed 3 bases and J 8 bases; nucleotides not matched to a gene: 7. Germline-derived CDR1 and CDR2 are LNHDA and SQIVND (reference sequence). The CDR3 coding sequence is TGTGCCAGTAGTATTAGCGGGGGACTGATGGGGGAGCTGTTTTTT. Its translation is CASSISGGLMGELFF.

This chain uses TRBV29-1 with TRBJ1-1, with 7 bases lining up with TRBD1. V trimming: 4 bases; J trimming: 4 bases; junction bases outside the gene matches: 6. The CDR3 extends over 13 amino acids. The germline V gene encodes CDR1 SQVTM and CDR2 ANQGSEA. The DNA for the CDR3 is TGCAGCGTTGGAAGGGGGCGCAGCACTGAAGCTTTCTTT. Translation: CSVGRGRSTEAFF.

The rearrangement links TRBV7-9 to TRBJ1-2; no clear D. CDR1 is SEHNR and CDR2 is FQNEAQ in the germline V gene (reference sequence). The CDR3 totals 11 residues. The V end lost 3 bases, the J end lost 7 bases, and 6 bases lay between the germline ends. The CDR3 DNA is TGTGCCAGCAGCTTGTCTTTTGGCTACACCTTC. It translates to CASSLSFGYTF.

The chain has TRBV15 and TRBJ2-7; 9 nucleotides line up with TRBD2. Per the germline V gene, CDR1 is LNHNV and CDR2 is YYDKDF (reference sequence). The CDR3 contains 17 residues. J was trimmed by 0 bases and V by 0 bases; bases with no gene match: 6. This chain's CDR3 is CATSRDGFSGGSYEQYF. CDR3 nucleotide sequence: TGTGCCACCAGCAGAGATGGATTTAGCGGGGGCTCCTACGAGCAGTACTTC.

The V gene is TRBV7-2, the J gene TRBJ2-5; D is ambiguous. The CDR3 has 16 residues. Trimming took off 5 bases at V and 5 bases at J, with 21 bases between the two ends. Germline V gives CDR1 SGHTA, CDR2 FQGNSA. CDR3 sequence: CASSLPPAVNGETQYF. The CDR3, as DNA: TGTGCCAGCAGCCTCCCCCCAGCAGTCAACGGGGAGACCCAGTACTTC.

The CDR3 sequence: CASSRQPGQDSYGYTF. The CDR3 DNA reads TGTGCCAGCAGTCGCCAACCGGGACAGGACTCCTATGGCTACACCTTC. The chain combines TRBV6-2 or TRBV6-3 with TRBJ1-2, with TRBD1 matching over 8 bases. The germline CDR1 and CDR2 sequences are MNHEY and SVGEGT. J gave up 4 bases and V 5 bases, and 12 bases lay outside the gene matches. The CDR3 contains 16 residues.

The chain has TRBV12-1 and TRBJ1-1. TRBV12-1 is recorded as a pseudogene. The CDR3 length is 18 residues. The CDR3 DNA sequence: TGTGCCAGCACTTTCCAACCCGGAGACAGCTCCGGAGGCACTGAAGCTTTCTTT. The encoded protein is CASTFQPGDSSGGTEAFF.

Comment on this clone: At one boundary the junction diverges from the germline segment, which might be a read error. The chain couples TRBV7-2 to TRBJ2-5; D is perhaps TRBD2 (5 bases). The CDR3 covers 15 residues. CDR1 SGHTA and CDR2 FQGNSA come from the germline V gene. The CDR3 bases are TGTGCCAGCAGCCCGCGTGTAGCGACACAAGGGACCCAGTACTTC. Protein: CASSPRVATQGTQYF.

The chain combines TRBV9 with TRBJ1-1; 8 bases match TRBD1. This CDR3 is 15 amino acids long. Germline trimming cut 4 bases from V and 3 bases from J; bases unmatched to any gene: 8. Looked up from germline, CDR1 is SGDLS and CDR2 is YYNGEE. CDR3 loop: CASSPTTGVDTEAFF. The CDR3 bases are TGTGCCAGCAGCCCCACGACAGGGGTGGACACTGAAGCTTTCTTT. The whole variable domain, filled in from reference TRBV9 and TRBJ1-1, reads DSGVTQTPKHLITATGQRVTLRCSPRSGDLSVYWYQQSLDQGLQFLIQYYNGEERAKGNILERFSAQQFPDLHSELNLSSLELGDSALYFCASSPTTGVDTEAFFGQGTRLTVV.